This passage covers 25 T cell receptor beta chains from one sample sequenced in a study of blood T cell repertoires in COVID-19. TCRdb's table, derived via immunoSEQ multiplex PCR, lists solely in-frame clones and lacks some. In the table there are roughly 38,000 clones, approximately 69% of which are singletons. Source material: peripheral blood. These receptors came from a man between 65 and 85 years old with COVID-19, enrolled during active disease.

This clone came up many times. The sample contains more than one DNA sequence encoding this CDR3. The chain employs TRBV5-1 and TRBJ1-5; the D gene is possibly TRBD1 (5 bases). Germline CDR1 is SGHRS and CDR2 is YFSETQ. Trimming stripped 0 bases from V and 5 bases from J, with 12 bases between. The CDR3 spans 15 residues. The CDR3 coding sequence is TGCGCCAGCAGCTTGGAAGGGGCTGGGTATCAGCCCCAGCATTTT. This gives the protein CASSLEGAGYQPQHF.

This clone is a singleton in its sample. The chain recombines TRBV4-1 with TRBJ2-2; D gene unclear. There are 16 residues in the CDR3. The V gene's germline CDR1 is MGHRA and CDR2 YSYEKL. The V and J ends lost 0 bases and 6 bases respectively, with 14 bases between them. The CDR3 spells CASSQDENEVAGELFF. CDR3 bases: TGCGCCAGCAGCCAAGATGAGAACGAGGTCGCCGGGGAGCTGTTTTTT.

Notes on this clone: The same CDR3 also results from other DNA sequences found in this sample. The V gene is TRBV2, the J gene TRBJ2-7; maybe TRBD1 (6 bases). This CDR3 is built from 14 residues. Germline CDR1 SNHLY, CDR2 FYNNEI. V lost 2 bases to trimming and J lost 2 bases, with 10 bases between them. The CDR3 DNA reads as TGTGCCAGCAGTGAAAGGCAGGGGACCTACGAGCAGTACTTC. Translation: CASSERQGTYEQYF. Using reference TRBV2 and TRBJ2-7 for the parts outside the CDR3, the full variable domain is EPEVTQTPSHQVTQMGQEVILRCVPISNHLYFYWYRQILGQKVEFLVSFYNNEISEKSEIFDDQFSVERPDGSNFTLKIRSTKLEDSAMYFCASSERQGTYEQYFGPGTRLTVT.

This clone was detected a few times. The chain carries TRBV30 and TRBJ2-1; the D gene is possibly TRBD1 (5 bases). Germline V gene lookup returns CDR1 GTSNPN and CDR2 SVGIG (reference sequence). V was clipped by 4 bases and J by 6 bases, with 16 bases between them. There are 14 residues in the CDR3. DNA for the CDR3: TGTGCCTGGACATCCGTGACAGAGGTCAATGAGCAGTTCTTC. This translates into CAWTSVTEVNEQFF.

Only a few counts were recorded for this clone. The genes are TRBV19 and TRBJ2-6; TRBD1 matches at 7 bases. The CDR3 totals 15 residues. The V gene end was trimmed by 6 bases and the J gene end by 4 bases; junction bases not matched to a gene: 6. CDR1 and CDR2 (germline): LNHDA, SQIVND (reference sequence). The CDR3 loop reads CASRPGTVGANVLTF. The CDR3 DNA is TGTGCCAGTAGACCTGGGACAGTCGGGGCCAACGTCCTGACTTTC.

V is TRBV13 and J is TRBJ2-1, with 10 bases matching TRBD2. With V trimmed by 5 bases and J by 10 bases, 5 bases remained unmatched. CDR3 length: 13 amino acids. Germline CDR1 PRHDT, CDR2 FYEKMQ (reference sequence). CDR3 sequence (DNA): TGTGCCAGCAGCCAGCCGGGACTAGCGGAGCAGTTCTTC. This codes for CASSQPGLAEQFF. The variable domain in full, with the rest retrieved from reference TRBV13 and TRBJ2-1, is AAGVIQSPRHLIKEKRETATLKCYPIPRHDTVYWYQQGPGQDPQFLISFYEKMQSDKGSIPDRFSAQQFSDYHSELNMSSLELGDSALYFCASSQPGLAEQFFGPGTRLTVL.

J is TRBJ2-7 and V is TRBV5-1; D is perhaps TRBD1 (6 bases). Germline CDR1 SGHRS, CDR2 YFSETQ. The CDR3 contains 14 residues. V was cut by 4 bases and J by 0 bases, with 11 bases left in between. In DNA, the CDR3 is TGCGCCAGCAGCGGGGGCCACAGCTCCTACGAGCAGTACTTC. This encodes CASSGGHSSYEQYF. The full variable domain, in which reference TRBV5-1 and TRBJ2-7 provide the parts outside the CDR3, is KAGVTQTPRYLIKTRGQQVTLSCSPISGHRSVSWYQQTPGQGLQFLFEYFSETQRNKGNFPGRFSGRQFSNSRSEMNVSTLELGDSALYLCASSGGHSSYEQYFGPGTRLTVT.

The V gene is TRBV28, the J gene TRBJ1-5; D remains ambiguous. The length of the CDR3 is 14 residues. Germline V gene data show CDR1 as MDHEN and CDR2 as SYDVKM. Trimming took off 2 bases at V and 7 bases at J, with 12 bases between the two ends. CDR3 nucleotides: TGTGCCAGCAGTTTAATTGTCGAGGTCCAGCCCCAGCATTTT. Translated, it gives CASSLIVEVQPQHF.

The J gene is TRBJ2-2, the V gene TRBV18, with 7 bases matching TRBD1. Per the germline V gene, CDR1 is KGHSH and CDR2 is LQKENI. J lost 1 base, V lost 7 bases, and 3 bases had no gene match. CDR3 length equals 14 residues. This CDR3 reads CASFRDRNTGELFF. The CDR3 DNA reads TGTGCCAGCTTCCGGGACAGGAACACCGGGGAGCTGTTTTTT.

This clone was detected only a few times. The chain combines TRBV6-6 with TRBJ1-5, with D maybe TRBD1 (6 bases). This CDR3 has 15 amino acids. The germline CDR1 and CDR2 sequences are MNHNY and SVGAGI (reference sequence). V lost 2 bases, J lost 7 bases, and 15 bases lay in between. The CDR3 region is CASSYQGNGMQPQHF. CDR3 sequence (DNA): TGTGCCAGCAGTTACCAGGGGAACGGAATGCAGCCCCAGCATTTT.

The rearrangement joins TRBV6-5 to TRBJ1-1, with TRBD1 identical over 8 bases. The CDR3 runs to 13 residues. The germline CDR1 and CDR2 sequences are MNHEY and SVGAGI. J gave up 1 base and V 6 bases, and 1 base lay outside the gene matches. The CDR3 reads CASRGTGNTEAFF. Here the CDR3 DNA reads TGTGCCAGCAGAGGGACAGGGAACACTGAAGCTTTCTTT.

V usage is TRBV23-1 and J usage is TRBJ1-5; 9 positions agree with TRBD1. TRBV23-1 has ORF status, its function being uncertain. The V and J ends lost 3 bases and 0 bases, in that order; junction bases with no gene match: 9. This CDR3 is 18 amino acids long. The CDR3 protein is CASSHPDRGTYSNQPQHF. The CDR3 region has the DNA TGCGCCAGCAGTCACCCGGACAGGGGAACTTATAGCAATCAGCCCCAGCATTTT.

This clone was counted between two and nine times. The rearrangement links TRBV7-3 to TRBJ1-3; 9 bases agree with TRBD1. Germline V gives CDR1 SGHTA, CDR2 FQGTGA. The CDR3 has 16 residues. J gave up 3 bases and V 6 bases, and 9 bases lay outside the gene matches. The CDR3 sequence is CASSSTGGGNGNTIYF. The CDR3 nucleotides are TGTGCCAGCAGTTCTACAGGGGGCGGCAATGGAAACACCATATATTTT.

This chain links TRBV9 with TRBJ2-7, with unresolved D. Germline-derived CDR1 and CDR2 are SGDLS and YYNGEE. Trimming took off 4 bases at V and 3 bases at J, with 8 bases between the two ends. The CDR3 is made up of 12 amino acids. This CDR3 is CASSPRGYEQYF. The CDR3 region has the DNA TGTGCCAGCAGCCCGCGTGGCTACGAGCAGTACTTC.

The chain combines TRBV3-1 (or the pseudogene TRBV3-2) with TRBJ1-5; D ambiguous. V lost 1 base and J lost 1, with 14 bases in between. This CDR3 has 17 residues. Per germline, CDR1 LGHDT and CDR2 YNNKEL (reference sequence). The CDR3 DNA sequence: TGTGCCAGCAGCCAAGGAGTGGGCGCGAGAAGCAATCAGCCCCAGCATTTT. Protein product: CASSQGVGARSNQPQHF.

The genes are TRBV7-2 and TRBJ2-1; 10 bases are a match to TRBD2. V shed 4 bases and J 10 bases; nucleotides not matched to a gene: 4. The length of the CDR3 is 13 residues. The V gene's germline CDR1 is SGHTA and CDR2 FQGNSA. The chain's CDR3 is CASSSFSGGEQFF. DNA for the CDR3: TGTGCCAGCAGCTCCTTTAGCGGGGGGGAGCAGTTCTTC.

The chain has TRBV5-1 and TRBJ2-5; 9 bases are a match to TRBD1. Germline CDR1 SGHRS, CDR2 YFSETQ. The CDR3 runs 15 residues. The trim removed 0 bases at V and 4 bases at J, leaving 4 bases unmatched. CDR3 residues: CASSLAGQGIETQYF. The CDR3 DNA follows: TGCGCCAGCAGCTTGGCCGGACAGGGGATAGAGACCCAGTACTTC. The full variable domain, in which reference TRBV5-1 and TRBJ2-5 provide the parts outside the CDR3, is KAGVTQTPRYLIKTRGQQVTLSCSPISGHRSVSWYQQTPGQGLQFLFEYFSETQRNKGNFPGRFSGRQFSNSRSEMNVSTLELGDSALYLCASSLAGQGIETQYFGPGTRLLVL.

This chain connects TRBV9 to TRBJ2-1; 8 bases align to TRBD2. V lost 0 bases and J lost 7; bases outside the gene matches: 9. Looked up from germline, CDR1 is SGDLS and CDR2 is YYNGEE. This CDR3 comprises 16 residues. CDR3 nucleotides: TGTGCCAGCAGCGTAGACTCGCGGGGGGCCCATAATGAGCAGTTCTTC. Translated: CASSVDSRGAHNEQFF.

This clone has a handful of counts. The genes are TRBV5-1 and TRBJ1-2; no reliable D call. The CDR3 runs to 15 residues. The V end lost 0 bases, the J end lost 4 bases, and 13 bases lay between the germline ends. Per the germline V gene, CDR1 is SGHRS and CDR2 is YFSETQ. CDR3 loop: CASSLDPGLGYGYTF. CDR3 sequence (DNA): TGCGCCAGCAGCTTGGACCCCGGACTAGGCTATGGCTACACCTTC.

The genes are TRBV5-1 and TRBJ2-1; 8 bases map to TRBD2. Germline V gives CDR1 SGHRS, CDR2 YFSETQ. J was trimmed by 4 bases and V by 5 bases; bases with no gene match: 2. This CDR3 has 13 amino acids. In DNA form, the CDR3 reads TGCGCCAGCAGGACTAGCGAGTACAATGAGCAGTTCTTC. This codes for CASRTSEYNEQFF.

Here the CDR3 DNA reads TGTGCCAGCAGTCTAGAGGGACTAGCGGACTCCTACAATGAGCAGTTCTTC. It is translated as CASSLEGLADSYNEQFF. The V call is TRBV28, the J call TRBJ2-1, with 11 bases lining up with TRBD2. This CDR3 spans 17 amino acids. With 5 bases clipped from V and 0 bases from J, the junction kept 6 bases outside the gene matches. Germline CDR1 is MDHEN and CDR2 is SYDVKM.

This rearrangement joins TRBV7-2 to TRBJ2-1; TRBD1 matches 12 bases. The CDR3 has 16 amino acids. Trimming removed 5 bases from V and 5 bases from J; junction bases left unmatched: 7. CDR1 and CDR2 from the germline V gene are SGHTA and FQGNSA. The CDR3 DNA reads TGTGCCAGCAGCCCCCGCCGGGACAGGGGGCACAATGAGCAGTTCTTC. Translation gives CASSPRRDRGHNEQFF.

With respect to this clone: The DNA is left out, because the CDR3 cannot be placed on it with certainty; the CDR3 is given as TCRdb lists it. V is TRBV4-1 and J is TRBJ1-2; TRBD1 is the table's D call, not checked against the DNA. Including both end residues, the CDR3 is 14 amino acids long. From germline, CDR1 is MGHRA and CDR2 YSYEKL. CDR3 region: CASSQVGTGIPLSF.

The gene calls are TRBV5-1 and TRBJ1-1; weak D call: TRBD1 (5 bases). The CDR3 length is 17 residues. CDR1 is SGHRS, CDR2 YFSETQ, per germline. Between the trimmed V and J ends, which lost 0 bases and 3 bases, there was a span of 18 bases. CDR3 coding DNA: TGCGCCAGCAGCTTGGCCAAGCAGGGCTGGCTTCACACTGAAGCTTTCTTT. Translated, it gives CASSLAKQGWLHTEAFF. The full variable domain, rest sourced from reference TRBV5-1 and TRBJ1-1, is KAGVTQTPRYLIKTRGQQVTLSCSPISGHRSVSWYQQTPGQGLQFLFEYFSETQRNKGNFPGRFSGRQFSNSRSEMNVSTLELGDSALYLCASSLAKQGWLHTEAFFGQGTRLTVV.

Turning to this clone: Within the sample, other DNA sequences also encode this same CDR3. This chain connects TRBV19 to TRBJ2-2; unclear D gene. CDR1 and CDR2 from the germline V gene are LNHDA and SQIVND (reference sequence). With 3 bases removed from V and 5 bases from J, the gap between germline ends came to 4 bases. This CDR3 is built from 12 residues. As DNA, the CDR3 is TGTGCCAGTAGTATTTCGACCGGGGAGCTGTTTTTT. Protein sequence: CASSISTGELFF.